The TCR beta chain described here comes from a study of identical twins. Findings of the study overall: Whereas memory repertoires showed no such difference, abundant cord blood beta clonotypes carried fewer insertions.

The CDR3 has 14 amino acids. V was trimmed by 6 bases and J by 6 bases, leaving 18 bases between them. Per germline, CDR1 SGHDT and CDR2 YYEEEE. This clonotype was counted only a few times. Its matching antigen is unknown. TCRdb used MiXCR to reprocess the 5' RACE reads, holding one entry per CDR3 protein. The sample consists of a few hundred thousand distinct CDR3 sequences, approximately 24% of them appearing once. These same records also appear under a second study, on T cells expressing NK-cell markers. From that second work: In a group of 5 or 6 donors, dominant NKG2C+ clonotypes represented about 1.0-7.5% of CD8+ T cells.

The sample consisted of CD4+ T cells sorted from blood. The V and J genes are TRBV5-6 and TRBJ1-1; D might be TRBD1 (6 bases). This receptor was obtained from a young woman in good health. The CDR3 sequence is CASTRTDFGAEAFF. The CDR3 DNA reads TGTGCCAGCACCCGGACAGACTTCGGGGCTGAAGCTTTCTTT.